These T cell receptor beta chains were read from a single sample in a study of T cell repertoires in cytomegalovirus infection. No antigens are known for them. TCRdb re-analysed the reads in MiXCR, keeping a single row per CDR3 protein. The data show around 430,000 distinct CDR3 sequences, with under 45% seen just once and around 44% held by the top ten. The specimen comprised cultured PBMCs, sampled from culture after CMV antigen stimulation. These receptor sequences come from a human donor in good health (CMV status not recorded). Some clones in this sample may be carry-over from other donors' samples. Each CDR3 is given with its conserved first and last residue. The D gene is left open where the match is weak. Clone size is stated in some rows and not others, as once, few, many or a class when expanded.

CDR3 protein: CASSRRQMGMNTEAFF
CDR3 DNA: TGTGCCAGCAGCCGCAGACAGATGGGGATGAACACTGAAGCTTTCTTT
V gene: TRBV14
D gene: NA
J gene: TRBJ1-1
clone size: few

CDR3 protein: CASKYGTGDRGAFF
CDR3 DNA: TGTGCCAGCAAATATGGGACAGGGGATCGTGGAGCTTTCTTT
V gene: TRBV12-3/TRBV12-4
D gene: TRBD1
J gene: TRBJ1-1
clone size: few

CDR3 protein: CASSLGWRGGYEQFF
CDR3 DNA: TGTGCCAGCAGCTTAGGGTGGCGGGGGGGTTATGAGCAGTTCTTC
V gene: TRBV7-8
D gene: TRBD2
J gene: TRBJ2-1
clone size: few

CDR3 protein: CASSYWDHSGPGELFF
CDR3 DNA: TGTGCCAGCAGTTACTGGGACCACTCAGGACCCGGGGAGCTGTTTTTT
V gene: TRBV6-7
D gene: NA
J gene: TRBJ2-2
clone size: NA

CDR3 protein: CASSLNVGTGANYGYTF
CDR3 DNA: TGTGCCAGCAGCTTAAATGTTGGCACAGGAGCTAACTATGGCTACACCTTC
V gene: TRBV7-2
D gene: NA
J gene: TRBJ1-2
clone size: NA

CDR3 protein: CASSEAVNYGYTF
CDR3 DNA: TGTGCCAGCAGTGAAGCGGTTAACTATGGCTACACCTTC
V gene: TRBV2
D gene: NA
J gene: TRBJ1-2
clone size: NA

CDR3 protein: CASSPGDRYYEQYF
CDR3 DNA: TGTGCCAGCAGTCCGGGGGACCGGTACTACGAGCAGTACTTC
V gene: TRBV28
D gene: NA
J gene: TRBJ2-7
clone size: few

CDR3 protein: CASSSHRGSNQPQHF
CDR3 DNA: TGTGCCAGCAGCTCCCACAGGGGTAGCAATCAGCCCCAGCATTTT
V gene: TRBV7-6
D gene: TRBD1
J gene: TRBJ1-5
clone size: few

CDR3 protein: CASSLSPGGQTQYF
CDR3 DNA: TGTGCCAGCAGCTTATCGCCGGGGGGACAGACCCAGTACTTC
V gene: TRBV7-2
D gene: TRBD2
J gene: TRBJ2-5
clone size: NA

CDR3 protein: CASSLAVVRGSVHEQYF
CDR3 DNA: TGTGCCAGCAGCTTAGCGGTGGTTAGGGGGTCCGTCCACGAGCAGTACTTC
V gene: TRBV11-2
D gene: NA
J gene: TRBJ2-7
clone size: NA

CDR3 protein: CSAESPGTDTQYF
CDR3 DNA: TGCAGTGCTGAGAGTCCGGGCACAGATACGCAGTATTTT
V gene: TRBV20-1
D gene: NA
J gene: TRBJ2-3
clone size: few

CDR3 protein: CASSPRGHRSSYNSPLHF
CDR3 DNA: TGTGCCAGCAGCCCCCGGGGACACAGGAGCTCCTATAATTCACCCCTCCACTTT
V gene: TRBV7-2
D gene: NA
J gene: TRBJ1-6
clone size: few

CDR3 protein: CASSSITGSYEQYF
CDR3 DNA: TGTGCCAGCAGCTCAATTACAGGGTCCTACGAGCAGTACTTC
V gene: TRBV7-6
D gene: NA
J gene: TRBJ2-7
clone size: NA

CDR3 protein: CASSQVWSREAFF
CDR3 DNA: TGCGCCAGCAGCCAAGTTTGGAGCAGGGAGGCTTTCTTT
V gene: TRBV4-1
D gene: NA
J gene: TRBJ1-1
clone size: NA

CDR3 protein: CASRDAAYEQYF
CDR3 DNA: TGTGCCAGCAGGGACGCCGCCTACGAGCAGTACTTC
V gene: TRBV6-2/TRBV6-3
D gene: NA
J gene: TRBJ2-7
clone size: few

CDR3 protein: CASSLVGAGGDEQFF
CDR3 DNA: TGTGCCAGCAGCTTAGTGGGAGCGGGAGGGGATGAGCAGTTCTTC
V gene: TRBV11-2
D gene: TRBD2
J gene: TRBJ2-1
clone size: few

CDR3 protein: CASSPAGQGISGELFF
CDR3 DNA: TGCGCCAGCAGCCCGGCGGGACAGGGGATCTCCGGGGAGCTGTTTTTT
V gene: TRBV5-1
D gene: TRBD1
J gene: TRBJ2-2
clone size: NA

CDR3 protein: CASINGWTANTGELFF
CDR3 DNA: TGTGCCAGCATCAACGGGTGGACGGCGAACACCGGGGAGCTGTTTTTT
V gene: TRBV12-3/TRBV12-4
D gene: NA
J gene: TRBJ2-2
clone size: NA

CDR3 protein: CAISDPGQGQENIQYF
CDR3 DNA: TGTGCCATCAGTGACCCTGGACAGGGCCAGGAAAACATTCAGTACTTC
V gene: TRBV10-3
D gene: TRBD1
J gene: TRBJ2-4
clone size: NA

CDR3 protein: CASSSRGWSSGNTIYF
CDR3 DNA: TGTGCCAGCAGTTCCCGTGGCTGGAGCTCTGGAAACACCATATATTTT
V gene: TRBV12-3/TRBV12-4
D gene: NA
J gene: TRBJ1-3
clone size: NA